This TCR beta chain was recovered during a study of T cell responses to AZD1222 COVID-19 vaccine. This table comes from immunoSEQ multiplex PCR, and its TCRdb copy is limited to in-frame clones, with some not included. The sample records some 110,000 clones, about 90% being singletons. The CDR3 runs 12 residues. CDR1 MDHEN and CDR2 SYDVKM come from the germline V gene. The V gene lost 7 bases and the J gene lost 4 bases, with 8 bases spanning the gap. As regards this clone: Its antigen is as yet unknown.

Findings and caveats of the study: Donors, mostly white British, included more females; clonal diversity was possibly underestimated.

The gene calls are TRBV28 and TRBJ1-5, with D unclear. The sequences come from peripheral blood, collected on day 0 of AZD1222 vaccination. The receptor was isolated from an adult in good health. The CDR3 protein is CASIQSNQPQHF. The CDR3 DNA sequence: TGTGCCAGCATTCAATCAAATCAGCCCCAGCATTTT.